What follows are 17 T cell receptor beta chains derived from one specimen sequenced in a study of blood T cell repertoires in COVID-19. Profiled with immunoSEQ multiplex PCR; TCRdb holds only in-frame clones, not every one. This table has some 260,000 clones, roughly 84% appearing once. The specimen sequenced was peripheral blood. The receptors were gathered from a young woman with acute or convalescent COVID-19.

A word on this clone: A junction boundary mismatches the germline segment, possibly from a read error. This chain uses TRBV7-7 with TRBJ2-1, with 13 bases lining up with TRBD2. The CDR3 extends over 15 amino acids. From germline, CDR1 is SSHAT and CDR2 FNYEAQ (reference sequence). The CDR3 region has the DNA TGTGCTAGCAGCCCGACTAGCGGGAGGCCTAATGAGCAGTTCTTC. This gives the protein CASSPTSGRPNEQFF.

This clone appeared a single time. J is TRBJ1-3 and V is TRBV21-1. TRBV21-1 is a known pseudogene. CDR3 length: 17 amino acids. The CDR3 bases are TGTGCCAGCAGCAAAGGGCCGTCGGAGTACAACACCCTATCAAGGTATTTT. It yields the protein CASSKGPSEYNTLSRYF.

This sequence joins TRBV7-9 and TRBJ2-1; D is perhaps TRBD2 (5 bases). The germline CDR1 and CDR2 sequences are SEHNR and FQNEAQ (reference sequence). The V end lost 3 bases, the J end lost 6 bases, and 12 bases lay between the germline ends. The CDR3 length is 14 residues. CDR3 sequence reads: CASSLSRGSNEQFF. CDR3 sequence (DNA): TGTGCCAGCAGCTTGAGTCGCGGGTCCAATGAGCAGTTCTTC.

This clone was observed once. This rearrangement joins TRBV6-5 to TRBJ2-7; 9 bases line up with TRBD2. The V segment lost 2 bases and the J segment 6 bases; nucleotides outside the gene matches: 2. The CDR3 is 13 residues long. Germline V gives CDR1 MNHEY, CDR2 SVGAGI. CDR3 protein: CASSYAGGGEQYF. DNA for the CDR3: TGTGCCAGCAGTTACGCGGGGGGGGGCGAGCAGTACTTC.

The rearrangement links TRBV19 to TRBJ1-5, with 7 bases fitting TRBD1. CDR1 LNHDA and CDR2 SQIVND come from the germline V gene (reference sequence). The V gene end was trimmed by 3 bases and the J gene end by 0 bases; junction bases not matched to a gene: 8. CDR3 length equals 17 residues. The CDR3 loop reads CASSILGQEYSNQPQHF. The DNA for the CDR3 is TGTGCCAGTAGTATCCTAGGACAGGAATATAGCAATCAGCCCCAGCATTTT. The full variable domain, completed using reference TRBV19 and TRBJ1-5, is DGGITQSPKYLFRKEGQNVTLSCEQNLNHDAMYWYRQDPGQGLRLIYYSQIVNDFQKGDIAEGYSVSREKKESFPLTVTSAQKNPTAFYLCASSILGQEYSNQPQHFGDGTRLSIL.

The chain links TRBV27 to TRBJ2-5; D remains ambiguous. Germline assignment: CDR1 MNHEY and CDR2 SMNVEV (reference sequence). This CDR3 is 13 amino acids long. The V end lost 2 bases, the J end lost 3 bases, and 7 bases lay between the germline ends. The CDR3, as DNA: TGTGCCAGCAGTTTAGCTAGAAAAGAGACCCAGTACTTC. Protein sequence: CASSLARKETQYF.

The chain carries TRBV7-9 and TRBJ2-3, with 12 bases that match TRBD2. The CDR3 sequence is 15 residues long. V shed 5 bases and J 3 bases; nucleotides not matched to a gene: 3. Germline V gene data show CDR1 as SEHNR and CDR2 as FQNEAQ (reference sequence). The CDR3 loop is CASSRTSGITDTQYF. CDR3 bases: TGTGCCAGCAGCCGGACTAGCGGGATAACAGATACGCAGTATTTT.

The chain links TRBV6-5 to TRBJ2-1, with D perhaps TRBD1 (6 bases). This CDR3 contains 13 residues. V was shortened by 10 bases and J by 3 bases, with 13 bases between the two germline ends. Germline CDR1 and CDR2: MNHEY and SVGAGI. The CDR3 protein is CANWDNLYNEQFF. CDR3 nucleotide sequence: TGTGCCAACTGGGACAACCTCTACAATGAGCAGTTCTTC.

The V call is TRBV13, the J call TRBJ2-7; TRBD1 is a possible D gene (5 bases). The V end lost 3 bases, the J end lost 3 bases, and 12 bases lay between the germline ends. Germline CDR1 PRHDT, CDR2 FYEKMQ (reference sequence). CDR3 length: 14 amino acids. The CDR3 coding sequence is TGTGCCAGCAGCTTCCTAACAGGAAACTACGAGCAGTACTTC. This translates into CASSFLTGNYEQYF.

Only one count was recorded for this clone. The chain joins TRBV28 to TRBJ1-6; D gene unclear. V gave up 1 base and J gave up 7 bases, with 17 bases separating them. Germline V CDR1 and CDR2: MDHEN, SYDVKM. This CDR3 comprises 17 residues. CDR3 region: CASSLSSLGVENSPLHF. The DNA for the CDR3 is TGTGCCAGCAGTTTATCGAGTCTCGGGGTCGAGAATTCACCCCTCCACTTT.

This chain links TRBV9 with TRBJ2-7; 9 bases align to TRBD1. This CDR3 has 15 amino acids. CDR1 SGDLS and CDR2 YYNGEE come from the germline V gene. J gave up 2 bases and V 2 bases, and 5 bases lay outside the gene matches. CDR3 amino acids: CASSVTGTGPYEQYF. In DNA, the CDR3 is TGTGCCAGCAGCGTCACCGGGACAGGGCCCTACGAGCAGTACTTC. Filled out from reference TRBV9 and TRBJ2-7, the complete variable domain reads DSGVTQTPKHLITATGQRVTLRCSPRSGDLSVYWYQQSLDQGLQFLIQYYNGEERAKGNILERFSAQQFPDLHSELNLSSLELGDSALYFCASSVTGTGPYEQYFGPGTRLTVT.

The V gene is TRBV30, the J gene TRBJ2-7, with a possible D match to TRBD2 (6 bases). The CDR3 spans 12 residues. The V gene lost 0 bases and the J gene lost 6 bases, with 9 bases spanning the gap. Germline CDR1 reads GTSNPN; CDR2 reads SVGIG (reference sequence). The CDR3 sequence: CAWSVRGFEQYF. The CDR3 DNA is TGTGCCTGGAGTGTACGGGGGTTCGAGCAGTACTTC. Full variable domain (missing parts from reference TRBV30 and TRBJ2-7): SQTIHQWPATLVQPVGSPLSLECTVEGTSNPNLYWYRQAAGRGLQLLFYSVGIGQISSEVPQNLSASRPQDRQFILSSKKLLLSDSGFYLCAWSVRGFEQYFGPGTRLTVT.

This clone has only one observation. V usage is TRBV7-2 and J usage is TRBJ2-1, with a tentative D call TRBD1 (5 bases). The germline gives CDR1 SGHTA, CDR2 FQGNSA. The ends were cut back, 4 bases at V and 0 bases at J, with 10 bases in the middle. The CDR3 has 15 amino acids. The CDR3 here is CASSSTDLSYNEQFF. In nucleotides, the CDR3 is TGTGCCAGCAGCTCGACAGATCTCTCCTACAATGAGCAGTTCTTC.

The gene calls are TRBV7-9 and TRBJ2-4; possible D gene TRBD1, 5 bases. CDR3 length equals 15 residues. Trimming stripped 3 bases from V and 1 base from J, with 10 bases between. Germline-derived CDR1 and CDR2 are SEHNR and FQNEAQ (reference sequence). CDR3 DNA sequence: TGTGCCAGCAGCTTTTCAGGGAAGGCCAAAAACATTCAGTACTTC. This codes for CASSFSGKAKNIQYF.

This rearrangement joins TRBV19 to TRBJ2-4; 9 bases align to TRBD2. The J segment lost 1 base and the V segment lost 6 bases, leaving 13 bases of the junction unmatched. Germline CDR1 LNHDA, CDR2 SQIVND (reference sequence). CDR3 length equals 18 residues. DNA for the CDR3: TGTGCCAGTAGCGACAGGCTAGCGGGATTTTCGGCCAAAAACATTCAGTACTTC. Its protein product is CASSDRLAGFSAKNIQYF.

This chain's CDR3 is CASSEAGRGSDTQYF. The DNA for the CDR3 is TGTGCCAGCAGTGAAGCGGGGAGGGGCTCAGATACGCAGTATTTT. V gene TRBV2 combines with J gene TRBJ2-3, with 7 bases matching TRBD2. Trimming took 0 bases from V and 4 from J; bases not matched to a gene: 4. Germline V CDR1 and CDR2: SNHLY, FYNNEI. CDR3 size: 15 residues. Full variable domain (outside the CDR3, taken from reference TRBV2 and TRBJ2-3): EPEVTQTPSHQVTQMGQEVILRCVPISNHLYFYWYRQILGQKVEFLVSFYNNEISEKSEIFDDQFSVERPDGSNFTLKIRSTKLEDSAMYFCASSEAGRGSDTQYFGPGTRLTVL.

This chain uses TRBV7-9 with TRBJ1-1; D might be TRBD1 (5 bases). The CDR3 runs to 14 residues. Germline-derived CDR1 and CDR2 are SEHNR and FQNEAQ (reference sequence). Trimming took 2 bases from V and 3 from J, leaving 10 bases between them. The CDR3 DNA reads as TGTGCCAGCAGCTTATCTCTAGGGGACACTGAAGCTTTCTTT. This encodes CASSLSLGDTEAFF.